A selection of T cell receptor beta chains follows, all from one sample in a study of cytomegalovirus exposure and HLA in healthy donors. Generated by immunoSEQ multiplex PCR, the TCRdb table keeps only in-frame clones and is missing some. The sample holds approximately 160,000 clones, around 77% seen once. Sequenced input: PBMCs. The receptors derive from a woman between 25 and 40 years old in good health and CMV-seronegative. Both conserved end residues are part of each CDR3. A D gene is named only where the DNA matches it firmly. A clone size is listed for some rows: how often the clone was seen (once, few, many), or a class if it is expanded.

v_gene: TRBV7-7
j_gene: TRBJ1-5
d_gene: -
abundance: -
CDR3nt: TGTGCTAGCAGCCTCTGGCCGGGGCAGCCCCAGCATTTT
CDR3aa: CASSLWPGQPQHF

v_gene: TRBV4-1
j_gene: TRBJ2-4
d_gene: -
abundance: -
CDR3nt: TGCGCCAGCAGCCCATTGGACAGCCCGTTAGCCAAAAACATTCAGTACTTC
CDR3aa: CASSPLDSPLAKNIQYF

v_gene: TRBV5-4
j_gene: TRBJ1-1
d_gene: -
abundance: -
CDR3nt: TGTGCCAGCAGCTTCCAAACTAACACTGAAGCTTTCTTT
CDR3aa: CASSFQTNTEAFF

v_gene: TRBV29-1
j_gene: TRBJ2-5
d_gene: -
abundance: -
CDR3nt: TGCAGCGTTGCCACTAGCAAGGAGACCCAGTACTTC
CDR3aa: CSVATSKETQYF

v_gene: TRBV30
j_gene: TRBJ1-3
d_gene: -
abundance: -
CDR3nt: TGTGCCTGGAGTTGGAGAACTGGAAACACCATATATTTT
CDR3aa: CAWSWRTGNTIYF

v_gene: TRBV28
j_gene: TRBJ2-3
d_gene: -
abundance: -
CDR3nt: TGTGCCAGCAATACTCGGGGACTTACGCAGTATTTT
CDR3aa: CASNTRGLTQYF

v_gene: TRBV27
j_gene: TRBJ2-7
d_gene: -
abundance: -
CDR3nt: TGTGCCAGCAGTAACGACAGTTACTCCTACGAGCAGTACTTC
CDR3aa: CASSNDSYSYEQYF

v_gene: TRBV27
j_gene: TRBJ2-2
d_gene: -
abundance: -
CDR3nt: TGTGCCAGCAGTTTACGGGAGAACACCGGGGAGCTGTTTTTT
CDR3aa: CASSLRENTGELFF

v_gene: TRBV28
j_gene: TRBJ2-7
d_gene: TRBD2
abundance: -
CDR3nt: TGTGCCAGCAGTTTTTCTAGCGGGAGGACGAGCTCCTACGAGCAGTACTTC
CDR3aa: CASSFSSGRTSSYEQYF

v_gene: TRBV19
j_gene: TRBJ2-5
d_gene: TRBD2
abundance: -
CDR3nt: TGTGCCAGTAGTGCCCCGGGACTAGCGGGCGTGATGGCCCAGTACTTC
CDR3aa: CASSAPGLAGVMAQYF

v_gene: TRBV15
j_gene: TRBJ1-5
d_gene: TRBD1
abundance: once
CDR3nt: TGTGCCACCAGCAGAGCGACAGGGCCCCAGCCCCAGCATTTT
CDR3aa: CATSRATGPQPQHF

v_gene: TRBV6-1
j_gene: TRBJ1-6
d_gene: TRBD1
abundance: -
CDR3nt: TGTGCCAGCAGGGGACAGGGGTCGAATTCACCCCTCCACTTT
CDR3aa: CASRGQGSNSPLHF

v_gene: TRBV5-1
j_gene: TRBJ2-7
d_gene: TRBD1
abundance: -
CDR3nt: TGCGCCAGCAGCACAGGGGGCTACGAGCAGTACTTC
CDR3aa: CASSTGGYEQYF

v_gene: TRBV6-1
j_gene: TRBJ2-7
d_gene: TRBD1
abundance: -
CDR3nt: TGTGCCAGCAGTGAAAGGACAGGGGGCAGCTACGAGCAGTACTTC
CDR3aa: CASSERTGGSYEQYF

v_gene: TRBV29-1
j_gene: TRBJ1-1
d_gene: -
abundance: -
CDR3nt: TGCAGCGTTACCACACGGACAAGCATGAACACTGAAGCTTTCTTT
CDR3aa: CSVTTRTSMNTEAFF

v_gene: TRBV5-1
j_gene: TRBJ2-6
d_gene: TRBD1
abundance: -
CDR3nt: TGCGCCAGCAGCAGGGACAGCTCTGGGGCCAACGTCCTGACTTTC
CDR3aa: CASSRDSSGANVLTF

v_gene: TRBV5-1
j_gene: TRBJ2-5
d_gene: TRBD2
abundance: -
CDR3nt: TGCGCCAGCAGCACGTCCGGGACTAGCGACGAGACCCAGTACTTC
CDR3aa: CASSTSGTSDETQYF

v_gene: TRBV27
j_gene: TRBJ2-6
d_gene: -
abundance: -
CDR3nt: TGTGCCAGCAGCCCTTGGAGTGGGGCCAACGTCCTGACTTTC
CDR3aa: CASSPWSGANVLTF

v_gene: TRBV2
j_gene: TRBJ2-5
d_gene: -
abundance: -
CDR3nt: TGTGCCAGCATCGAGAGTAGAAGTCAAGAGACCCAGTACTTC
CDR3aa: CASIESRSQETQYF

v_gene: TRBV4-3
j_gene: TRBJ1-1
d_gene: TRBD1
abundance: few
CDR3nt: TGCGCCAGCAGCCTCGACAGGGCACATTACACTGAAGCTTTCTTT
CDR3aa: CASSLDRAHYTEAFF

v_gene: TRBV28
j_gene: TRBJ1-3
d_gene: TRBD1
abundance: -
CDR3nt: TGTGCCAGCAGTTCGGGACAGGGTTATGGAAACACCATATATTTT
CDR3aa: CASSSGQGYGNTIYF

v_gene: TRBV7-9
j_gene: TRBJ2-3
d_gene: TRBD1
abundance: -
CDR3nt: TGTGCCAGCAGCTTAGCGCAGGGGGCTGGCACAGATACGCAGTATTTT
CDR3aa: CASSLAQGAGTDTQYF

v_gene: TRBV6-1
j_gene: TRBJ1-2
d_gene: -
abundance: once
CDR3nt: TGTGCCAGCACCCCGGGGGGGAGAGAGAATGGCTACACCTTC
CDR3aa: CASTPGGRENGYTF

v_gene: TRBV19
j_gene: TRBJ1-1
d_gene: -
abundance: few
CDR3nt: TGTGCCAGTAGTATCGGGACAAGAGGGAACACTGAAGCTTTCTTT
CDR3aa: CASSIGTRGNTEAFF

v_gene: TRBV29-1
j_gene: TRBJ1-1
d_gene: TRBD1
abundance: -
CDR3nt: TGCAGCGTTCGAGGGACAGGGGAATTAAACACTGAAGCTTTCTTT
CDR3aa: CSVRGTGELNTEAFF

v_gene: TRBV5-4
j_gene: TRBJ2-2
d_gene: TRBD1
abundance: once
CDR3nt: TGTGCCAGCAGCTCTCCGGACAGGGCAGACGGGGAGCTGTTTTTT
CDR3aa: CASSSPDRADGELFF

v_gene: TRBV30
j_gene: TRBJ2-7
d_gene: TRBD2
abundance: -
CDR3nt: TGTGCCCGGGGGGGATCCTCCTACGAGCAGTACTTC
CDR3aa: CARGGSSYEQYF

v_gene: TRBV4-3
j_gene: TRBJ1-1
d_gene: TRBD1
abundance: few
CDR3nt: TGCGCCAGCAGCCAAGTGGGGACAGGGATGATGAACACTGAAGCTTTCTTT
CDR3aa: CASSQVGTGMMNTEAFF

v_gene: TRBV6-1
j_gene: TRBJ1-5
d_gene: -
abundance: -
CDR3nt: TGTGCCAGCAGGGAGACAGCCAACCAGCAGCCCCAGCATTTT
CDR3aa: CASRETANQQPQHF

v_gene: TRBV19
j_gene: TRBJ1-5
d_gene: TRBD1
abundance: -
CDR3nt: TGTGCCAGTAGTACCGGGACAGGGTACCAGCCCCAGCATTTT
CDR3aa: CASSTGTGYQPQHF

v_gene: TRBV9
j_gene: TRBJ2-2
d_gene: -
abundance: few
CDR3nt: TGTGCCAGCAGCGTAGCGTTGGACCCGAGGGCCGGGGAGCTGTTTTTT
CDR3aa: CASSVALDPRAGELFF

v_gene: TRBV4-3
j_gene: TRBJ1-5
d_gene: -
abundance: -
CDR3nt: TGCGCCAGCAGCCAAGATTGGAGGGGCATGGGACAGCCCCAGCATTTT
CDR3aa: CASSQDWRGMGQPQHF

v_gene: TRBV5-6
j_gene: TRBJ2-6
d_gene: -
abundance: -
CDR3nt: TGTGCCAGCAGCCTGACAGCCTCTGGGGCCAACGTCCTGACTTTC
CDR3aa: CASSLTASGANVLTF

v_gene: TRBV10-3
j_gene: TRBJ2-6
d_gene: -
abundance: few
CDR3nt: TGTGCCATCAGTGAGTCAGCCGTATCTGTCTCTGGGGCCAACGTCCTGACTTTC
CDR3aa: CAISESAVSVSGANVLTF

v_gene: TRBV18
j_gene: TRBJ2-5
d_gene: -
abundance: -
CDR3nt: TGTGCCAGCTCACCACCCTCAGAGACCCAGTACTTC
CDR3aa: CASSPPSETQYF

v_gene: TRBV13
j_gene: TRBJ2-7
d_gene: -
abundance: -
CDR3nt: TGTGCCAGCAGCCTCTGGGCGGGGGCGAGATCCTACGAGCAGTACTTC
CDR3aa: CASSLWAGARSYEQYF

v_gene: TRBV12-5
j_gene: TRBJ2-5
d_gene: TRBD2
abundance: -
CDR3nt: TGTGCTAGTGGCCCGGGACTAGCATCACTTAAAGAGACCCAGTACTTC
CDR3aa: CASGPGLASLKETQYF

v_gene: TRBV9
j_gene: TRBJ1-4
d_gene: -
abundance: -
CDR3nt: TGTGCCAGCAGCGTAGCTAGCGGGGGGGCGCATGAAAAACTGTTTTTT
CDR3aa: CASSVASGGAHEKLFF

v_gene: TRBV4-1
j_gene: TRBJ2-7
d_gene: TRBD2
abundance: -
CDR3nt: TGCGCCAGCAGCCAAGCCCTGGGACTACCCTACGAGCAGTACTTC
CDR3aa: CASSQALGLPYEQYF

v_gene: TRBV27
j_gene: TRBJ1-5
d_gene: -
abundance: -
CDR3nt: TGTGCCAGCAGTGGAGGGGTTCCAGGGTCGGAACAGCCCCAGCATTTT
CDR3aa: CASSGGVPGSEQPQHF

v_gene: TRBV30
j_gene: TRBJ1-6
d_gene: -
abundance: -
CDR3nt: TGTGCCTGGAGTCCCCCCTCTTCACCCCTCCACTTT
CDR3aa: CAWSPPSSPLHF

v_gene: TRBV30
j_gene: TRBJ1-2
d_gene: -
abundance: -
CDR3nt: TGTGCCTGGAGCTACACAGGGACACCCTATGGCTACACCTTC
CDR3aa: CAWSYTGTPYGYTF

v_gene: TRBV29-1
j_gene: TRBJ1-2
d_gene: -
abundance: -
CDR3nt: TGCAGCGTTGATGGCAGGGCCGATGGCTACACCTTC
CDR3aa: CSVDGRADGYTF

v_gene: TRBV6-5
j_gene: TRBJ1-1
d_gene: -
abundance: -
CDR3nt: TGTGCCAGCACCCCCGGGAGGGTACTGAACACTGAAGCTTTCTTT
CDR3aa: CASTPGRVLNTEAFF

v_gene: TRBV4-2
j_gene: TRBJ1-2
d_gene: -
abundance: -
CDR3nt: TGTGCCAGCAGCCAAGTACCGCCAGGTCCCCCCAACTATGGCTACACCTTC
CDR3aa: CASSQVPPGPPNYGYTF

v_gene: TRBV4-2
j_gene: TRBJ2-2
d_gene: TRBD2
abundance: -
CDR3nt: TGTGCCAGCAGCCCCCTGACTAGCGGGAGGACCGGGGAGCTGTTTTTT
CDR3aa: CASSPLTSGRTGELFF

v_gene: TRBV5-1
j_gene: TRBJ1-1
d_gene: -
abundance: -
CDR3nt: TGCGCCAGCAGCTCCATGATGACAGCCTCCAAAATGAACACTGAAGCTTTCTTT
CDR3aa: CASSSMMTASKMNTEAFF

v_gene: TRBV29-1
j_gene: TRBJ1-4
d_gene: -
abundance: -
CDR3nt: TGCAGCGTTGCGGTCAGGGGCCCTAATGAAAAACTGTTTTTT
CDR3aa: CSVAVRGPNEKLFF

v_gene: TRBV7-9
j_gene: TRBJ1-4
d_gene: -
abundance: -
CDR3nt: TGTGCCAGCAGCCCCCGGGGGGGGTGGCGGACTAATGAAAAACTGTTTTTT
CDR3aa: CASSPRGGWRTNEKLFF

v_gene: TRBV5-1
j_gene: TRBJ1-1
d_gene: TRBD1
abundance: -
CDR3nt: TGCGCCAGCAGGGATGTGTGGACAGGAGATTTGAACACTGAAGCTTTCTTT
CDR3aa: CASRDVWTGDLNTEAFF

v_gene: TRBV29-1
j_gene: TRBJ2-2
d_gene: -
abundance: -
CDR3nt: TGCAGCGTTGAATGGACAACGAACACCGGGGAGCTGTTTTTT
CDR3aa: CSVEWTTNTGELFF

v_gene: TRBV6-1
j_gene: TRBJ2-7
d_gene: TRBD1
abundance: -
CDR3nt: TGTGCCAGCATTTTACAGGGGGCGCGGGACGAGCAGTACTTC
CDR3aa: CASILQGARDEQYF

v_gene: TRBV6-1
j_gene: TRBJ1-1
d_gene: -
abundance: -
CDR3nt: TGTGCCAGCATTCGGGCAGGGCTGAACACTGAAGCTTTCTTT
CDR3aa: CASIRAGLNTEAFF

v_gene: TRBV28
j_gene: TRBJ2-7
d_gene: -
abundance: -
CDR3nt: TGTGCCAGCAGTTTAACGGGACATAGAGACGAGCAGTACTTC
CDR3aa: CASSLTGHRDEQYF